This T cell receptor (beta chain) came from a study of blood T cell repertoires in COVID-19. Study-level background: Acute and convalescent COVID-19 samples came from the United States, Italy and Spain. Sources were T cells, B-cell-depleted T cells, or PBMCs; the material itself was cDNA or gDNA.

Trimming removed 2 bases from V and 2 bases from J; junction bases left unmatched: 2. The CDR3 is 15 amino acids. Germline V CDR1 and CDR2: LGHDT, YNNKEL (reference sequence). Ten or more counts support this clone. It was during active infection that Seattle patients were enrolled and then longitudinally followed. Original data processing: Scientists estimated how many nucleated cells there were by amplifying reference gene primers. Profiling relied on immunoSEQ multiplex PCR, and the TCRdb table lists in-frame clones only, not all of them. That table gives V, J and clone size, and the DNA gave D and trimming. In the table there are a few hundred thousand clones, around 87% of which are singletons.

Sequenced: peripheral blood. The chain is built from TRBV3-1 (or the pseudogene TRBV3-2) and TRBJ1-3; 8 positions match TRBD1. This clonotype was obtained from a woman aged 25 to 39 with COVID-19, enrolled during active disease. The CDR3 region has the DNA TGTGCCAGCAGCCAAACGGACAGGGCTGGAAACACCATATATTTT. This gives the protein CASSQTDRAGNTIYF.